The rows below give T cell receptor beta chains drawn from one sample of a study of OX40 agonist ivuxolimab in advanced cancers. Assay used: immunoSEQ multiplex PCR; TCRdb lists only in-frame clones, some missing. The sample yields about 80,000 clones, roughly 84% seen once. The specimen was CD4+ or CD8+ T cells sorted from blood, collected in a trial of the OX40 agonist ivuxolimab. The receptors come from an adult with an advanced solid tumor such as melanoma, head and neck, liver or kidney cancer. The CDR3 runs from the conserved cysteine through the conserved F or W. The D gene is left open where the match is weak. Clone size is stated in some rows and not others, as once, few, many or a class when expanded.

d_gene,v_gene,j_gene,abundance,CDR3nt,CDR3aa
NA,TRBV7-9,TRBJ2-5,few,TGTGCCAGCAGGGTTCGGGGCGAAGAGACCCAGTACTTC,CASRVRGEETQYF
NA,TRBV6-5,TRBJ1-2,NA,TGTGCCAGCGAGAGCATAGCTGATGGCTACACCTTC,CASESIADGYTF
NA,TRBV28,TRBJ2-1,NA,TGTGCCAGCAGTGACCTCTCGAGGAGCTCCTACAATGAGCAGTTCTTC,CASSDLSRSSYNEQFF
TRBD1,TRBV27,TRBJ1-1,NA,TGTGCCAGCAGTCTCGGGACAGGGGGTGTGAACACTGAAGCTTTCTTT,CASSLGTGGVNTEAFF
NA,TRBV6-1,TRBJ2-3,NA,TGTGCCAGCACCCTGAGTAGGGACCCCACAGATACGCAGTATTTT,CASTLSRDPTDTQYF
NA,TRBV11-2,TRBJ2-7,NA,TGTGCCAGCAGCTTAGGTCCGGGGCTCAGCGAGCAGTACTTC,CASSLGPGLSEQYF
NA,TRBV6-1,TRBJ1-3,NA,TGTGCTGGGGACTCAAGCTCTGGAAACACCATATATTTT,CAGDSSSGNTIYF
NA,TRBV6-5,TRBJ1-5,NA,TGTGCCAGCACCACCAGGAGAGGGGGGAATCAGCCCCAGCATTTT,CASTTRRGGNQPQHF
NA,TRBV7-2,TRBJ2-2,NA,TGTGCCAGCAGCTCGGGTCCCCGGGAGCTGTTTTTT,CASSSGPRELFF
NA,TRBV5-6,TRBJ2-7,NA,TGTGCCAGCAGCTGGCGTTTACGGGAGCAGTACTTC,CASSWRLREQYF
TRBD1,TRBV5-1,TRBJ1-1,NA,TGCGCCAGCAGCGTCCAGGGGGGAAACACTGAAGCTTTCTTT,CASSVQGGNTEAFF
NA,TRBV5-5,TRBJ1-4,NA,TGTGCCAGCAGCTTGGTCTGGGGTTCTAATGAAAAACTGTTTTTT,CASSLVWGSNEKLFF
TRBD2,TRBV29-1,TRBJ2-1,NA,TGCAGCGTCGGGAAGCGGGGGTGGAATGAGCAGTTCTTC,CSVGKRGWNEQFF
NA,TRBV27,TRBJ1-1,NA,TGTGCCAGCAGTTTATTGAGGGGGGGTGGCACTGAAGCTTTCTTT,CASSLLRGGGTEAFF
TRBD1,TRBV28,TRBJ1-2,few,TGTGGGACAGGACTAAACTATGGCTACACCTTC,CGTGLNYGYTF
NA,TRBV4-1,TRBJ2-5,once,TGCGCCAGCAGCCAAGGACGGGGCCGAGGGACCCAGTACTTC,CASSQGRGRGTQYF
NA,TRBV10-3,TRBJ1-3,NA,TGTGCCATCAGTCTAGGGCGCGGTGCCGACTCTGGAAACACCATATATTTT,CAISLGRGADSGNTIYF
TRBD2,TRBV4-1,TRBJ2-2,NA,TGCGCCAGCAGACTAGCGGGGGGGCGCACCGGGGAGCTGTTTTTT,CASRLAGGRTGELFF
NA,TRBV7-2,TRBJ2-7,NA,TGTGCCAGCAGACAAATGGACTTTACCAGCTCCTACGAGCAGTACTTC,CASRQMDFTSSYEQYF
NA,TRBV28,TRBJ1-5,NA,TGTGCCAGCAGCAGGACTGGGGCTAGCAATCAGCCCCAGCATTTT,CASSRTGASNQPQHF
NA,TRBV19,TRBJ2-7,once,TGTGCCAGTAGTATTTCAGGGGCCTCCTTTTACGAGCAGTACTTC,CASSISGASFYEQYF
NA,TRBV6-1,TRBJ1-1,NA,TGTGCCAGCAGTGAAGGGCGGGGGTACACTGAAGCTTTCTTT,CASSEGRGYTEAFF
TRBD1,TRBV9,TRBJ2-7,NA,TGTGCCAGCAGCGTAGCCGGACAGGCAGACTACGAGCAGTACTTC,CASSVAGQADYEQYF
TRBD2,TRBV27,TRBJ2-2,once,TGTGCCAGCAGGGTCCCGTCGGGGGGTGCCGGGGAGCTGTTTTTT,CASRVPSGGAGELFF
NA,TRBV5-6,TRBJ1-1,NA,TGTGCCAGCAGCGCCGGGACATTCCCGGCTGAAGCTTTCTTT,CASSAGTFPAEAFF
TRBD1,TRBV6-5,TRBJ1-2,once,TGTGCCAGCAGTTTTCCCGGACAGGGGTTTTATGGCTACACCTTC,CASSFPGQGFYGYTF
TRBD1,TRBV7-3,TRBJ1-1,NA,TGTGCCAGCAGCTTAGGACAGGGATCCACTGAAGCTTTCTTT,CASSLGQGSTEAFF
TRBD2,TRBV5-4,TRBJ2-3,NA,TGTGCCAGCAGCTTGAGGTGGATAGCGGGAGCGGATACGCAGTATTTT,CASSLRWIAGADTQYF
NA,TRBV18,TRBJ2-5,NA,TGTGCCAGCTCACTGAAGGAGCAGTACTTC,CASSLKEQYF
TRBD1,TRBV5-4,TRBJ2-5,NA,TGTGCCAGCAGCTACACCCAGGGGGTTCAAGAGACCCAGTACTTC,CASSYTQGVQETQYF
TRBD2,TRBV27,TRBJ2-2,NA,TGTGCCAGCAGTTTATTAACTAGCGGGAGGGCCACCGGGGAGCTGTTTTTT,CASSLLTSGRATGELFF
NA,TRBV5-1,TRBJ2-2,NA,TGCGCCAGCAGACCAGGGCCCGCGAACACCGGGGAGCTGTTTTTT,CASRPGPANTGELFF
TRBD2,TRBV25-1,TRBJ2-3,NA,TGTGCCAGCAGTAGGACTAGCGGGACAGATACGCAGTATTTT,CASSRTSGTDTQYF
NA,TRBV11-2,TRBJ2-1,NA,TGTGCCAGCAGCCCCCGGTCGGCCAACTACAATGAGCAGTTCTTC,CASSPRSANYNEQFF
NA,TRBV6-5,TRBJ2-5,NA,TGTGCCAGCACACCTCCGGGGGATCGGGAGACCCAGTACTTC,CASTPPGDRETQYF
NA,TRBV7-3,TRBJ2-5,NA,TGTGCCAGCAGCTCTAACCGACAAGAGACCCAGTACTTC,CASSSNRQETQYF
TRBD1,TRBV2,TRBJ1-5,NA,TGTGCCAGCAAATTCGGGACAGGGGATCAGCCCCAGCATTTT,CASKFGTGDQPQHF